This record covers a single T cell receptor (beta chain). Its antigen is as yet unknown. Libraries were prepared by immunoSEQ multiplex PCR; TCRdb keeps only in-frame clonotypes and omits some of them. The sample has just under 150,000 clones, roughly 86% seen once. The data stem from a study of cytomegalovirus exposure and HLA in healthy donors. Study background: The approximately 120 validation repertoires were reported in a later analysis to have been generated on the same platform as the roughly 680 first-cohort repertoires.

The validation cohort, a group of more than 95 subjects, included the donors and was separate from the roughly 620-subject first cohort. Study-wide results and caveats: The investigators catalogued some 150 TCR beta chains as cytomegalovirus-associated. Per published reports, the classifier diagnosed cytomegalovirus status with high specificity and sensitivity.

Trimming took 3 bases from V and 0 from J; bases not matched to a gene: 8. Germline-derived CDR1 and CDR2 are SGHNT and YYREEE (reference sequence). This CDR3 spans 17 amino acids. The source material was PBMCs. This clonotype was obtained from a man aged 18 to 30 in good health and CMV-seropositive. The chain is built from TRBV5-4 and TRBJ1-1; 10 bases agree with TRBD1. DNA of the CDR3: TGTGCCAGCAGCTCACGGGACAGGGGTAACATGAACACTGAAGCTTTCTTT. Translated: CASSSRDRGNMNTEAFF.